These 30 T cell receptor beta chains came from one sample sequenced in a study of CXCR3-negative and CXCR3-positive naive CD8 T cells. Libraries of TRB cDNA were made by 5' RACE and carried UMIs. TCRdb reprocessed the 5' RACE reads, keeping one entry per CDR3 protein, no DNA. This sample's table has fewer than 90,000 distinct CDR3 sequences. The sample taken for sequencing was naive CXCR3- CD8+ T cells from blood. As to subset: CD45RO-CCR7+CD27+CD95- naive CD8+ T cells lacking CXCR3 (TNR3-). These receptors came from a human donor in good health. Some clones in this sample may be carry-over from other donors' samples.

The genes are TRBV12-3 or TRBV12-4 and TRBJ2-1; no DNA is available, so the TRBD2 call from TCRdb remains unchecked. The CDR3 runs to 14 residues. CDR3 amino acids: CASSVAGGGYEQFF.

CDR3 loop: CASSPELAGGPYEQYF. The J gene is TRBJ2-7, the V gene TRBV4-3; there is no DNA to check the TCRdb D call of TRBD2. CDR1 and CDR2 from the germline V gene are LGHNA and YSLEER. The CDR3 has 16 amino acids.

This chain connects TRBV6-2 or TRBV6-3 to TRBJ2-1; TCRdb reports TRBD2, a call that lacks DNA to check it against. The CDR3 loop spans 18 amino acids. Germline V gene sequence: CDR1 MNHEY, CDR2 SVGEGT. The CDR3 protein is CASSLPKFYSGGANEQFF.

The chain is built from TRBV12-3 or TRBV12-4 and TRBJ1-6. This CDR3 is 13 amino acids long. CDR3 sequence reads: CASSLRVGSPLHF.

The V call is TRBV9, the J call TRBJ1-1; checking the TCRdb D call of TRBD1 is not possible without DNA. The CDR3 is 16 residues long. Per germline, CDR1 SGDLS and CDR2 YYNGEE. The CDR3 region is CASSVGVGAMNTEAFF.

V gene TRBV14 combines with J gene TRBJ2-7; no DNA is available, so the TRBD1 call from TCRdb remains unchecked. The germline V gene has CDR1 SGHDN and CDR2 FVKESK. CDR3 size: 17 residues. The CDR3 loop is CASSPLEGRDNSYEQYF.

This chain links TRBV27 with TRBJ2-7; the D gene TCRdb calls, TRBD1, cannot be checked with no DNA. This CDR3 comprises 13 residues. Per germline, CDR1 MNHEY and CDR2 SMNVEV (reference sequence). This chain's CDR3 is CASSFDRTYEQYF.

V is TRBV27 and J is TRBJ2-1. The CDR3 is made up of 13 amino acids. Looked up from germline, CDR1 is MNHEY and CDR2 is SMNVEV (reference sequence). CDR3 residues: CASRASPYNEQFF.

The chain employs TRBV28 and TRBJ2-7. In germline, CDR1 is MDHEN, CDR2 SYDVKM. This CDR3 comprises 13 residues. The CDR3 sequence is CASRHRVNYEQYF. The variable domain in full, completed from reference TRBV28 and TRBJ2-7, reads DVKVTQSSRYLVKRTGEKVFLECVQDMDHENMFWYRQDPGLGLRLIYFSYDVKMKEKGDIPEGYSVSREKKERFSLILESASTNQTSMYLCASRHRVNYEQYFGPGTRLTVT.

The J gene is TRBJ2-2, the V gene TRBV5-1; TCRdb gives TRBD1 as the D gene, but with no DNA this cannot be confirmed. The CDR3 length is 14 residues. Germline CDR1 reads SGHRS; CDR2 reads YFSETQ. The CDR3 reads CASSWNRDTGELFF.

This chain connects TRBV7-9 to TRBJ2-7; the D gene TCRdb calls, TRBD2, cannot be checked with no DNA. The CDR3 runs to 14 residues. Germline assignment: CDR1 SEHNR and CDR2 FQNEAQ (reference sequence). CDR3 amino acids: CASSLVSGPYEQYF.

This chain connects TRBV7-9 to TRBJ1-5; there is no DNA to check the TCRdb D call of TRBD1. CDR3 size: 15 residues. CDR1 and CDR2 (germline): SEHNR, FQNEAQ (reference sequence). CDR3 protein: CASSRDPGGDQPQHF.

The gene calls are TRBV28 and TRBJ2-1; TCRdb outputs TRBD2, but without DNA this stays unchecked. There are 17 residues in the CDR3. In germline, CDR1 is MDHEN, CDR2 SYDVKM. CDR3 protein: CASSLLVAGGPSNEQFF.

This rearrangement joins TRBV4-3 to TRBJ2-2. Germline assignment: CDR1 LGHNA and CDR2 YSLEER. This CDR3 comprises 16 residues. The CDR3 spells CASSPGWGANTGELFF.

V is TRBV12-3 or TRBV12-4 and J is TRBJ2-3. CDR3 length equals 12 residues. The CDR3 sequence is CASSFNPATQYF.

The chain recombines TRBV28 with TRBJ2-1; TCRdb's D call of TRBD2 is untestable without DNA. Per the germline V gene, CDR1 is MDHEN and CDR2 is SYDVKM. The CDR3 length is 17 residues. The CDR3 sequence is CASSSRTSGRPSNEQFF.

CDR3: CASSQEGASLNTEAFF. The genes are TRBV14 and TRBJ1-1. Per germline, CDR1 SGHDN and CDR2 FVKESK. The CDR3 totals 16 residues.

This rearrangement joins TRBV4-3 to TRBJ2-7; the D call from TCRdb, TRBD1, cannot be confirmed without DNA. Germline CDR1 reads LGHNA; CDR2 reads YSLEER. This CDR3 has 16 amino acids. CDR3 amino acids: CASSQGTGTSSYEQYF.

This CDR3 is CASSSRLAGALGEQYF. This chain joins TRBV28 and TRBJ2-7; TCRdb's D call, TRBD2, is unchecked because there is no DNA. Germline CDR1 and CDR2: MDHEN and SYDVKM. The CDR3 length is 16 residues.

The V and J genes are TRBV3-1 and TRBJ2-1. CDR3 length equals 12 residues. Germline V gives CDR1 LGHDT, CDR2 YNNKEL (reference sequence). The CDR3 region is CASSWINNEQFF.

The chain combines TRBV5-1 with TRBJ2-1; with no DNA, the TCRdb D assignment of TRBD2 cannot be verified. Germline assignment: CDR1 SGHRS and CDR2 YFSETQ. This CDR3 region has 17 residues. CDR3 residues: CASSGPSLAGGPFEQFF.

The genes are TRBV7-8 and TRBJ2-1; without DNA, the TCRdb call of TRBD2 cannot be checked. The CDR3 has 17 residues. Germline V gene sequence: CDR1 SGHVS, CDR2 FQNEAQ. The CDR3 sequence is CASSLVASGETYNEQFF.

The V and J genes are TRBV11-3 and TRBJ2-1; TCRdb's D call, TRBD2, is unchecked because there is no DNA. CDR3 length: 16 residues. Germline CDR1 is SGHNT and CDR2 is YENEEA. The CDR3 region is CASSSLGSGLGNEQFF.

The chain has TRBV6-5 and TRBJ2-2. Per germline, CDR1 MNHEY and CDR2 SVGAGI. This CDR3 spans 13 amino acids. CDR3 in amino acids: CASSRRDTGELSF.

V is TRBV4-2 and J is TRBJ1-2; no DNA is available, so the TRBD1 call from TCRdb remains unchecked. Germline lookup yields CDR1 LGHNA and CDR2 YNFKEQ. The CDR3 runs to 14 residues. Here the CDR3 reads CASSHPAANYGYTF.

The chain is built from TRBV29-1 and TRBJ1-4. Germline assignment: CDR1 SQVTM and CDR2 ANQGSEA. The CDR3 runs 13 residues. CDR3 protein: CSVVRGRNEKLFF.

This chain joins TRBV7-2 and TRBJ2-5; the TCRdb call, TRBD2, lacks DNA for checking. Germline V gene data show CDR1 as SGHTA and CDR2 as FQGNSA. The CDR3 sequence is 15 residues long. CDR3 sequence: CASSFSGGPQETQYF.

This chain joins TRBV12-3 or TRBV12-4 and TRBJ2-1; TCRdb's D gene call, TRBD2, goes unchecked for lack of DNA. The CDR3 is made up of 14 amino acids. The CDR3 is CASNSGETYNEQFF.

The chain uses TRBV7-9 and TRBJ2-5. Germline assignment: CDR1 SEHNR and CDR2 FQNEAQ (reference sequence). The CDR3 is 14 amino acids. The CDR3 sequence is CASSLGAGEETQYF.

The chain couples TRBV7-2 to TRBJ2-1; TCRdb picks TRBD1, but there is no DNA to check that call. The CDR3 runs to 17 residues. CDR1 SGHTA and CDR2 FQGNSA come from the germline V gene. CDR3 in amino acids: CASSLAAGEPFYNEQFF.